The sequence of this T cell receptor (beta chain) was determined in a study of cytomegalovirus exposure and HLA in healthy donors. General study findings and limits: Sequencing artifact likely explains a cluster of highly shared sequence variants. In vitro confirmation showed a few CMV-associated chains to be CMV antigen specific.

Trimming left V 0 bases short and J 3 bases short, with 12 bases between. Germline CDR1 is PRHDT and CDR2 is FYEKMQ (reference sequence). The CDR3 consists of 15 residues. Regarding this clone: The antigen is not known.

PCR used 60 Vbeta primers and 13 Jbeta primers. Assay used: immunoSEQ multiplex PCR; TCRdb lists only in-frame clones, some missing. The repertoire includes approximately 170,000 clones, about four fifths of them detected once, and 4.1% sits in the top ten. The rearrangement links TRBV13 to TRBJ2-7, with a weak D call TRBD2 (5 bases). Material: PBMCs. This sequence was found in a man aged 50 to 60 in good health and CMV-seropositive. The CDR3: CASSLGGLAGYEQYF. DNA of the CDR3: TGTGCCAGCAGCTTAGGGGGTCTAGCTGGCTACGAGCAGTACTTC.